This TCR beta chain derives from a study of cytomegalovirus exposure and HLA in healthy donors. Healthy bone marrow donors formed the donor group. The CDR3 extends over 15 amino acids. V lost 1 base to trimming and J lost 0 bases, with 6 bases between them. CDR1 and CDR2 from the germline V gene are SGHVS and FNYEAQ. This clone has only a few counts. Its antigen is unknown. Whole-study results and caveats: Researchers catalogued around 150 TCR beta chains as cytomegalovirus-associated.

Primers included in the PCR were 60 Vbeta and 13 Jbeta primers. Generated by immunoSEQ multiplex PCR, the TCRdb table keeps only in-frame clones and is missing some. The table includes 150,000 to 250,000 clones, just over 75% detected once. The receptor was derived from a man aged 25-45 years in good health and CMV-seronegative. V gene TRBV7-6 combines with J gene TRBJ2-2; no clear D. The specimen sequenced was PBMCs. CDR3 DNA: TGTGCCAGCAGCTTAGTTGCAGCGAACACCGGGGAGCTGTTTTTT. It is translated as CASSLVAANTGELFF.